The TCR beta chain under discussion was sequenced for a study of cytomegalovirus exposure and HLA in healthy donors. Study results and limitations: Per a prior analysis, the majority of TCR beta V segments were productive roughly 87% or roughly 30% of the time. The authors listed 150 to 200 TCR beta chains as cytomegalovirus-associated.

Details on this clone: Its antigen is as yet unknown.

The CDR3 loop spans 15 amino acids. Trimming pared 2 bases from V and 5 bases from J, leaving 16 bases between. Looked up from germline, CDR1 is SGHTA and CDR2 is FQGNSA. Primers for the PCR totalled 60 Vbeta and 13 Jbeta. The protocol was immunoSEQ multiplex PCR, while the TCRdb copy is restricted to in-frame clones and leaves out a portion. This sample has approximately 180,000 clones; about 80% occur once, and the top ten carry about 2.3%. The chain has TRBV7-2 and TRBJ2-7, with a tentative D call TRBD1 (5 bases). The receptor's source is a woman in her twenties or thirties in good health and CMV-seronegative. Sequencing was carried out using PBMCs. The CDR3, as DNA: TGTGCCAGCAGCTTAAATCCCCAGGGCAGGGACGAGCAGTACTTC. This sequence encodes CASSLNPQGRDEQYF.